The clone carrying this T cell receptor (beta chain) was counted between two and nine times. The CDR3 consists of 14 residues. V was cut by 2 bases and J by 5 bases, with 10 bases left in between. Germline V gene data show CDR1 as PRHDT and CDR2 as FYEKMQ (reference sequence). This table comes from immunoSEQ multiplex PCR, and its TCRdb copy is limited to in-frame clones, with some not included. The sample lists several thousand clones, roughly three fifths occurring once. Treatment here: randomized to nivolumab then ipilimumab (arm A) or the reverse (arm B). DNA-damaging chemotherapy had not been given to any patient beforehand. From thawed PBMCs, live CD3+CD8+ cells negative for CD19 and CD56 were sorted. The data belong to a study of sequential checkpoint blockade in melanoma. Study at large: First-line arms were nivolumab then ipilimumab, or the reverse, randomized 1:1.

V is TRBV13 and J is TRBJ1-5, with D perhaps matching TRBD1 (6 bases). The sample consisted of CD8+ T cells sorted from blood (inferred from file names), taken from a patient given nivolumab and ipilimumab in sequence. The TCR originated in a human donor with melanoma. The CDR3: CASSLPDRDQPQHF. DNA of the CDR3: TGTGCCAGCAGCTTACCGGACAGAGATCAGCCCCAGCATTTT.